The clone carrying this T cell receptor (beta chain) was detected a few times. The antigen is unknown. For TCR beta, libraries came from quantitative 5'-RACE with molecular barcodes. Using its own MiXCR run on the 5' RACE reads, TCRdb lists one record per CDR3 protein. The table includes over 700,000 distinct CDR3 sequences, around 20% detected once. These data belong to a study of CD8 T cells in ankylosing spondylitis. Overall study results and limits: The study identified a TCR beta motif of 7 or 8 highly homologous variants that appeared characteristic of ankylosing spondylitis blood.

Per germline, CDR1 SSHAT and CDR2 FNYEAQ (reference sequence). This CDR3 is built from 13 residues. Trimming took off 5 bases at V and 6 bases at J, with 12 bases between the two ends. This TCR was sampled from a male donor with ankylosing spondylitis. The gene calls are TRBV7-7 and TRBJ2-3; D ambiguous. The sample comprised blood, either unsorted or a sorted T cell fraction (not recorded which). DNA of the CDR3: TGTGCCAGCAGCCTCGAGGTCAGGGATACGCAGTATTTT. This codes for CASSLEVRDTQYF.